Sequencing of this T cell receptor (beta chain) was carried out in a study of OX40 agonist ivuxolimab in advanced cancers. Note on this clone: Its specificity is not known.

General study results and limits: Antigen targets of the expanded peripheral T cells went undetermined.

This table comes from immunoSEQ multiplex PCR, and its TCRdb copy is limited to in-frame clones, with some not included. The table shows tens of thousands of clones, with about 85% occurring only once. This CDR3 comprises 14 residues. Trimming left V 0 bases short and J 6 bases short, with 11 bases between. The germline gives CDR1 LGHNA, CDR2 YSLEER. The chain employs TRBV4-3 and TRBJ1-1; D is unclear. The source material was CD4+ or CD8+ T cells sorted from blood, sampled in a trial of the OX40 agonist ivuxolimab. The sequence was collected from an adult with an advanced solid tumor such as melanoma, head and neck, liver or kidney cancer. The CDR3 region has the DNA TGCGCCAGCAGCCAAGACCTCCAGGCTTCTGAAGCTTTCTTT. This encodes CASSQDLQASEAFF.